Listed here are 21 T cell receptor beta chains from one sample, sequenced in a study of human T cells and chemical hapten exposure. Specified time point: patch test 1, 2 weeks after DPC sensitization. The treatment is: therapeutic diphenylcyclopropenone sensitization with weekly scalp DPC. In TCRdb, the RACE reads were re-called with MiXCR into one record per CDR3 protein. The sample has 150,000 to 200,000 distinct CDR3 sequences; about 20% are singletons. The material was whole blood, obtained in connection with sensitization to the hapten diphenylcyclopropenone (DPC). Receptors originate from a woman in her 50s with alopecia areata. Some clones in this sample may be carry-over from other donors' samples.

This clonotype has more than one count but fewer than ten. The rearrangement links TRBV27 to TRBJ2-5; no clear D gene. Trimming cost V 3 bases and J 0 bases, with 11 bases left between them. The germline V gene has CDR1 MNHEY and CDR2 SMNVEV (reference sequence). The CDR3 totals 15 residues. CDR3 nucleotides: TGTGCCAGCAGTTTCTCGTGGCGGTACCAAGAGACCCAGTACTTC. Its translation: CASSFSWRYQETQYF.

The CDR3 DNA follows: TGCAGTGCTAGGCCGGGGTACACCGGGGAGCTGTTTTTT. This codes for CSARPGYTGELFF. The V and J genes are TRBV20-1 and TRBJ2-2; perhaps TRBD2 as D (5 bases). Germline loops: CDR1 DFQATT, CDR2 SNEGSKA (reference sequence). Trimming left V 3 bases short and J 3 bases short, with 8 bases between. CDR3 size: 13 residues.

V usage is TRBV20-1 and J usage is TRBJ2-7; 14 bases align to TRBD2. Looked up from germline, CDR1 is DFQATT and CDR2 is SNEGSKA (reference sequence). This CDR3 is built from 15 residues. V dropped 5 bases and J dropped 6; count of bases not matched to a gene: 9. The CDR3 nucleotides read TGCAGTGCTGCCGGGACTAGCGGGAGTATGCTCGAGCAGTACTTC. Translated: CSAAGTSGSMLEQYF.

The chain is built from TRBV5-1 and TRBJ1-4; D is possibly TRBD1 (5 bases). Germline V lookup: CDR1 SGHRS, CDR2 YFSETQ. Trimming pared 6 bases from V and 4 bases from J, leaving 13 bases between. The CDR3 length is 14 residues. The CDR3, as DNA: TGCGCCAGCACTTGGGGCAGCTATAATGAAAAACTGTTTTTT. Protein product: CASTWGSYNEKLFF.

The rearrangement links TRBV4-1 to TRBJ2-3, with TRBD1 identical over 10 bases. Germline CDR1 MGHRA, CDR2 YSYEKL. V was pared by 8 bases and J by 4 bases, with 9 bases of the junction left unmatched. The CDR3 is 15 amino acids. CDR3 sequence (DNA): TGCGCCAGCTCCCCACCGGGACAGGGGCCAGATACGCAGTATTTT. This translates into CASSPPGQGPDTQYF.

The chain uses TRBV29-1 and TRBJ2-1; 8 bases map to TRBD2. The CDR3 has 14 residues. With 7 bases clipped from V and 9 bases from J, the junction kept 14 bases outside the gene matches. Per the germline V gene, CDR1 is SQVTM and CDR2 is ANQGSEA. CDR3 loop: CSATQSGSRSEQFF. CDR3 bases: TGCAGCGCTACCCAGAGCGGGAGCCGTAGTGAGCAGTTCTTC.

This chain joins TRBV7-2 and TRBJ1-1; D is possibly TRBD1 (6 bases). Germline lookup yields CDR1 SGHTA and CDR2 FQGNSA. The CDR3 is 18 residues long. Trimming took 2 bases from V and 0 from J, leaving 19 bases between them. The CDR3: CASSLNSVGASLNTEAFF. CDR3 bases: TGTGCCAGCAGCTTAAACTCAGTGGGGGCATCCTTGAACACTGAAGCTTTCTTT.

This clonotype was counted only a few times. The chain has TRBV4-1 and TRBJ2-5, with TRBD2 matching over 9 bases. The CDR3 length is 17 residues. Germline-derived CDR1 and CDR2 are MGHRA and YSYEKL. Trimming cost V 0 bases and J 2 bases; bases outside gene matches: 7. The DNA of the CDR3 is TGCGCCAGCAGCCAAGATCCACCAGCGGGAGGACAAGAGACCCAGTACTTC. Amino acid sequence: CASSQDPPAGGQETQYF.

J is TRBJ2-3 and V is TRBV9; a weak D match, TRBD2 (5 bases). The CDR3 spans 16 residues. The V gene lost 4 bases and the J gene lost 0 bases, with 15 bases spanning the gap. Germline values: CDR1 SGDLS, CDR2 YYNGEE. CDR3 coding DNA: TGTGCCAGCAGCCCCTACCTAGCAGTTAGCACAGATACGCAGTATTTT. It is translated as CASSPYLAVSTDTQYF.

In nucleotides, the CDR3 is TGTGCCAGCAGCCAAGAGATGGCTAGCGGACAACGGGATGAGCAGTTCTTC. Protein: CASSQEMASGQRDEQFF. The V and J genes are TRBV4-2 and TRBJ2-1, with TRBD2 matching 7 bases. The CDR3 runs to 17 residues. Trimming removed 0 bases from V and 8 bases from J; junction bases left unmatched: 13. CDR1 is LGHNA and CDR2 is YNFKEQ in the germline V gene.

The rearrangement uses TRBV20-1 and TRBJ2-3; 10 nucleotides align to TRBD2. The CDR3 spans 15 residues. CDR1 and CDR2 from the germline V gene are DFQATT and SNEGSKA (reference sequence). Unmatched junction bases numbered 3, after V lost 0 bases and J lost 3 bases. The CDR3 loop is CSARDTLAGTDTQYF. CDR3 sequence (DNA): TGCAGTGCTAGAGACACACTAGCGGGGACAGATACGCAGTATTTT.

This clonotype has just a few counts. This rearrangement joins TRBV10-3 to TRBJ1-2, with D possibly being TRBD1 (6 bases). Germline CDR1 reads ENHRY; CDR2 reads SYGVKD. Trimming left V 0 bases short and J 4 bases short, with 12 bases between. This CDR3 has 15 residues. CDR3: CAISESKGDRYGYTF. DNA of the CDR3: TGTGCCATCAGTGAGTCGAAGGGGGACCGCTATGGCTACACCTTC.

This chain joins TRBV10-2 and TRBJ1-5; 7 nucleotides agree with TRBD1. Looked up from germline, CDR1 is WSHSY and CDR2 is SAAADI. The V segment lost 6 bases and the J segment 8 bases; nucleotides outside the gene matches: 10. The CDR3 has 14 amino acids. The CDR3 loop reads CASSLRQGVEPQHF. CDR3 bases: TGCGCCAGCAGCCTTCGACAGGGCGTCGAGCCCCAGCATTTT.

The J gene is TRBJ2-7, the V gene TRBV5-1; TRBD1 is a possible D gene (5 bases). Trimming removed 0 bases at V and 3 bases at J, with 13 bases between. This CDR3 comprises 15 residues. The V gene's germline CDR1 is SGHRS and CDR2 YFSETQ. CDR3: CASSLGQPPLYEQYF. The CDR3 nucleotides are TGCGCCAGCAGCTTGGGACAGCCACCCCTCTACGAGCAGTACTTC. The full variable domain, completed using reference TRBV5-1 and TRBJ2-7, is KAGVTQTPRYLIKTRGQQVTLSCSPISGHRSVSWYQQTPGQGLQFLFEYFSETQRNKGNFPGRFSGRQFSNSRSEMNVSTLELGDSALYLCASSLGQPPLYEQYFGPGTRLTVT.

This chain uses TRBV11-2 with TRBJ2-3; 11 bases line up with TRBD2. Germline V gene data show CDR1 as SGHAT and CDR2 as FQNNGV. This CDR3 has 18 residues. V shed 4 bases, J shed 2 bases, and the junction held 11 bases outside the gene matches. In nucleotides, the CDR3 is TGTGCCAGCAGCTCCAACCCCCCGGGACTAGCGGCCACAGATACGCAGTATTTT. Its protein is CASSSNPPGLAATDTQYF.

CDR3 nucleotides: TGTGCCAGCAGCCAAAGGACCCGACAGGGGGCTCGACATGAAAAACTGTTTTTT. Protein product: CASSQRTRQGARHEKLFF. V is TRBV4-2 and J is TRBJ1-4; 10 nucleotides agree with TRBD1. The V gene end was trimmed by 2 bases and the J gene end by 6 bases; junction bases not matched to a gene: 12. This CDR3 is built from 18 residues. Germline V gives CDR1 LGHNA, CDR2 YNFKEQ.

The chain carries TRBV2 and TRBJ1-4, with D unclear. This CDR3 spans 13 amino acids. The V gene lost 6 bases and the J gene lost 8 bases, with 13 bases spanning the gap. Germline lookup yields CDR1 SNHLY and CDR2 FYNNEI. This CDR3 is CASRLLTIEKLFF. The CDR3 DNA sequence: TGTGCCAGCAGGCTACTGACGATAGAAAAACTGTTTTTT.

As DNA, the CDR3 is TGTGCCAGCAGCCAAGAAAGCGGGAGGGCCCTCAGGCAGTTCTTC. It is translated as CASSQESGRALRQFF. The chain has TRBV14 and TRBJ2-1, with 10 bases that match TRBD2. Trimming removed 0 bases from V and 12 bases from J; junction bases left unmatched: 8. The CDR3 loop spans 15 amino acids. Per the germline V gene, CDR1 is SGHDN and CDR2 is FVKESK.

This clonotype was seen only a few times. The gene calls are TRBV5-5 and TRBJ2-7, with unresolved D. Trimming took 2 bases from V and 4 from J, leaving 7 bases between them. CDR1 is SGHKS and CDR2 is YYEKEE in the germline V gene (reference sequence). CDR3 length equals 12 residues. The DNA of the CDR3 is TGTGCCAGCAGCTTCCAGGTTTACGAGCAGTACTTC. This codes for CASSFQVYEQYF. Supplemented by reference TRBV5-5 and TRBJ2-7, the full variable domain reads DAGVTQSPTHLIKTRGQQVTLRCSPISGHKSVSWYQQVLGQGPQFIFQYYEKEERGRGNFPDRFSARQFPNYSSELNVNALLLGDSALYLCASSFQVYEQYFGPGTRLTVT.

V is TRBV6-1 and J is TRBJ2-5; D may be TRBD1 or TRBD2 (5 bases each). The length of the CDR3 is 18 residues. Germline V gene sequence: CDR1 MNHNS, CDR2 SASEGT. Between the trimmed V and J ends, which lost 5 bases and 4 bases, there was a span of 26 bases. The CDR3 DNA is TGTGCCAGCAGTTTTCACACCGCCGGGGCCTGGGACGCAGAGACCCAGTACTTC. It codes for CASSFHTAGAWDAETQYF.

There are a few counts of this clonotype. The J gene is TRBJ2-7, the V gene TRBV21-1; the table's D call of TRBD1 was not tested on the DNA. TRBV21-1 is noted as a pseudogene. The CDR3 is 15 amino acids. CDR3 region: CASSKGGQGSHEQYF. CDR3 DNA: TGTGCCAGCAGCAAAGGGGGACAGGGTTCCCACGAGCAGTACTTC.